A selection of T cell receptor beta chains follows, all from one sample in a study of PD-L1 blockade in urothelial cancer. TCRdb's copy holds only in-frame clones and misses some; the assay was immunoSEQ multiplex PCR. This table has some 41,000 clones, about 85% appearing once. This specimen was PBMCs, taken around atezolizumab (anti-PD-L1) treatment. The receptors originated from an older man with urothelial cancer. CDR3s include the opening cysteine and the closing phenylalanine or tryptophan. A D gene is named only where the DNA matches it firmly. Rows may omit the clone size; those that give it use once, few, many or a size class.

NA,TRBJ2-3,NA,TRBV19,CASSISQGQPDTQYF,TGTGCCAGTAGTATATCACAGGGTCAGCCAGATACGCAGTATTTT
TRBD2,TRBJ2-7,NA,TRBV7-9,CASSYGSGSYEQYF,TGTGCCAGCAGCTACGGTAGCGGGAGCTACGAGCAGTACTTC
TRBD2,TRBJ2-7,NA,TRBV29-1,CSVASLAGSSYEQYF,TGCAGCGTCGCTTCACTAGCGGGGAGCTCCTACGAGCAGTACTTC
NA,TRBJ2-2,NA,TRBV2,CASSVRGTGELFF,TGTGCCAGCAGTGTTAGGGGGACCGGGGAGCTGTTTTTT
TRBD1,TRBJ2-1,NA,TRBV18,CASSPSRQGRNEQFF,TGTGCCAGCTCACCCTCGAGACAGGGTAGGAATGAGCAGTTCTTC
TRBD2,TRBJ2-7,NA,TRBV15,CATSRNSGRGYEQYF,TGTGCCACCAGCAGGAATAGCGGGAGGGGCTACGAGCAGTACTTC
NA,TRBJ2-1,few,TRBV5-6,CASRYGTDNEQFF,TGTGCCAGCAGATATGGGACTGACAATGAGCAGTTCTTC
NA,TRBJ1-4,NA,TRBV18,CASSPSGGTNEKLFF,TGTGCCAGCTCACCTTCGGGAGGGACGAATGAAAAACTGTTTTTT
TRBD2,TRBJ2-7,NA,TRBV4-1,CASSLQGRLAGGDSYEQYF,TGCGCCAGCAGCCTACAAGGCCGACTAGCGGGGGGAGATTCCTACGAGCAGTACTTC
NA,TRBJ2-1,NA,TRBV10-1,CASSLLGTNEQFF,TGCGCCAGCAGCCTTCTAGGAACCAATGAGCAGTTCTTC
TRBD1,TRBJ2-2,NA,TRBV5-1,CASSWGQGDTGELFF,TGCGCCAGCAGCTGGGGACAGGGAGACACCGGGGAGCTGTTTTTT
NA,TRBJ1-2,NA,TRBV5-8,CASSLGPGNYGYTF,TGTGCCAGCAGCTTGGGGCCGGGAAACTATGGCTACACCTTC